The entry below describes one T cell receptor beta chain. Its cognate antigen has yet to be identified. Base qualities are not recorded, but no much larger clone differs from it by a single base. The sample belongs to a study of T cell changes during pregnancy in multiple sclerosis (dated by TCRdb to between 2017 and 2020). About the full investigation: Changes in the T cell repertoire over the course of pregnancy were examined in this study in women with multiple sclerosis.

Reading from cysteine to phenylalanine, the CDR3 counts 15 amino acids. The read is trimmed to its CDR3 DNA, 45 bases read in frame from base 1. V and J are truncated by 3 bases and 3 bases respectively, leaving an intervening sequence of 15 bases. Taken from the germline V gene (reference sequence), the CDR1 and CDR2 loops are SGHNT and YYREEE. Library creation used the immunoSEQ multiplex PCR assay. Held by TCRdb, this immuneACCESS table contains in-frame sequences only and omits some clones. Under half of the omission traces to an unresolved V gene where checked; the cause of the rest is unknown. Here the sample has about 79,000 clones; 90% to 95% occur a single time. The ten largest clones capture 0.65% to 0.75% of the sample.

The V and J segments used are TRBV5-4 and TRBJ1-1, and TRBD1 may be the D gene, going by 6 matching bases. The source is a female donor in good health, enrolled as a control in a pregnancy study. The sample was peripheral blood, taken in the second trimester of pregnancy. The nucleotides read TGTGCCAGCAGCTCAAGCACAGGGATAGACACTGAAGCTTTCTTT. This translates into CASSSSTGIDTEAFF.